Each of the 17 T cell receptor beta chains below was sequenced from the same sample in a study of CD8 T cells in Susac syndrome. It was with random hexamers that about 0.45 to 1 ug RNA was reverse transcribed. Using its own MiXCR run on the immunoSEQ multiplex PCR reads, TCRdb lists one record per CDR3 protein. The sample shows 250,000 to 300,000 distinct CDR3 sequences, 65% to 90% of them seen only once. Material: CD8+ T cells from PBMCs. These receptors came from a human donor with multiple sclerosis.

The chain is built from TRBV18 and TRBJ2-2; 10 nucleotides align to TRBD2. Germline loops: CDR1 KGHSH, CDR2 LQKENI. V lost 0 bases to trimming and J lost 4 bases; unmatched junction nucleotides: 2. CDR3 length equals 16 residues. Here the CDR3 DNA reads TGTGCCAGCTCACCACCGGTAGCGGGGGGCACCGGGGAGCTGTTTTTT. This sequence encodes CASSPPVAGGTGELFF.

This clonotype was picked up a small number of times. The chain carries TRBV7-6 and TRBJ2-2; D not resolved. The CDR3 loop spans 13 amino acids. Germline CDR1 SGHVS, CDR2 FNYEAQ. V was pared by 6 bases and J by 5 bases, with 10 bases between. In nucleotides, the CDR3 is TGTGCCAGCAGTAATGGGGAAACCGGGGAGCTGTTTTTT. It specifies CASSNGETGELFF. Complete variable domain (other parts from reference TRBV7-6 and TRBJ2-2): GAGVSQSPRYKVTKRGQDVALRCDPISGHVSLYWYRQALGQGPEFLTYFNYEAQQDKSGLPNDRFSAERPEGSISTLTIQRTEQRDSAMYRCASSNGETGELFFGEGSRLTVL.

CDR3 nucleotides: TGTGCCAGCAGTCAGGGGGCCACCCACTACAATGAGCAGTTCTTC. As protein: CASSQGATHYNEQFF. The chain couples TRBV27 to TRBJ2-1; TRBD1 matches 8 bases. The V gene end was trimmed by 5 bases and the J gene end by 3 bases; junction bases not matched to a gene: 6. The CDR3 runs 15 residues. Per germline, CDR1 MNHEY and CDR2 SMNVEV (reference sequence).

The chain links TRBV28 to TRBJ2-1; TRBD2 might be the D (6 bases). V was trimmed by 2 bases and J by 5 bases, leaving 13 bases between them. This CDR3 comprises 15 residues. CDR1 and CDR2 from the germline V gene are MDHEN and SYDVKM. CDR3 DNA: TGTGCCAGCAGTTTAATTGGCGGGAATCACAATGAGCAGTTCTTC. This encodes CASSLIGGNHNEQFF.

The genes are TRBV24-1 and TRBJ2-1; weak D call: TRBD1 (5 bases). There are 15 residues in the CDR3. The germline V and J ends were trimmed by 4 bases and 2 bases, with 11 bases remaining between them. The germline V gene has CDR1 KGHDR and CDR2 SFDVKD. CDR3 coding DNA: TGTGCCACCAGTGAGCAGCAAGGGGCCTACAATGAGCAGTTCTTC. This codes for CATSEQQGAYNEQFF.

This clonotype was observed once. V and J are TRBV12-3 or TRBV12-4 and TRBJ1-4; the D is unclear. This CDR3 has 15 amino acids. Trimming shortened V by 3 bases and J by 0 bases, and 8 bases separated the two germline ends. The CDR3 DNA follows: TGTGCCAGCAGTTTGAAGGCCGCAACTAATGAAAAACTGTTTTTT. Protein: CASSLKAATNEKLFF.

DNA of the CDR3: TGTGCCAGCAGCCAAGCGGCTACCACCGGGGAGCTGTTTTTT. Residues: CASSQAATTGELFF. V and J are TRBV7-9 and TRBJ2-2, with D possibly being TRBD2 (5 bases). The length of the CDR3 is 14 residues. The germline V and J ends were trimmed by 5 bases and 4 bases, with 11 bases remaining between them. Germline V lookup: CDR1 SEHNR, CDR2 FQNEAQ (reference sequence).

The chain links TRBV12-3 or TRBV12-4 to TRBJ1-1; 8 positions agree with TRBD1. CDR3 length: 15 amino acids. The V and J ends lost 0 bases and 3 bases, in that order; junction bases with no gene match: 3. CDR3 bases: TGTGCCAGCAGTTTAGCCCAGGACAGGGACACTGAAGCTTTCTTT. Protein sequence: CASSLAQDRDTEAFF.

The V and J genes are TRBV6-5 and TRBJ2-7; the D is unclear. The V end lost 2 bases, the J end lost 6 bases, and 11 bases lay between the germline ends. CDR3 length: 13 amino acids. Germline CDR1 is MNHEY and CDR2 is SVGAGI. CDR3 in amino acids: CASSYTEGGEQYF. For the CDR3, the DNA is TGTGCCAGCAGTTACACCGAAGGTGGCGAGCAGTACTTC.

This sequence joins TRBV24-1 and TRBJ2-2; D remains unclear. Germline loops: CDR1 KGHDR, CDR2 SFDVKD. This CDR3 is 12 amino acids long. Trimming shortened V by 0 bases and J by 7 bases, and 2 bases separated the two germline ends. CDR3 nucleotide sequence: TGTGCCACCAGTGATTTGGGCGGGGAGCTGTTTTTT. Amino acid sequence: CATSDLGGELFF.

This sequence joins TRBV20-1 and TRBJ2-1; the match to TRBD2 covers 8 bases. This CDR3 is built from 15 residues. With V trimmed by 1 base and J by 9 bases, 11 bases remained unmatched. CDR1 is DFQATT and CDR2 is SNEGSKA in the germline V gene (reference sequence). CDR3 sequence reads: CSARGGTSGVTEQFF. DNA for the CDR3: TGCAGTGCTAGAGGGGGTACTAGCGGAGTGACTGAGCAGTTCTTC.

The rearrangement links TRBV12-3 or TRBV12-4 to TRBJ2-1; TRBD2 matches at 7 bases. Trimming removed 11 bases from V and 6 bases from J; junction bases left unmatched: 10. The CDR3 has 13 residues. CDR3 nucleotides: TGTGCCCTCGGGACGGGAGGATCCAATGAGCAGTTCTTC. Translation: CALGTGGSNEQFF.

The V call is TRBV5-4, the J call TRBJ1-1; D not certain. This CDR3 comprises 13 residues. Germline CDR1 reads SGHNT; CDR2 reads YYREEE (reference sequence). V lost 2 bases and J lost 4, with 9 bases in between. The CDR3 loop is CASSFFSSTEAFF. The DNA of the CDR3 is TGTGCCAGCAGCTTTTTCTCCTCCACTGAAGCTTTCTTT.

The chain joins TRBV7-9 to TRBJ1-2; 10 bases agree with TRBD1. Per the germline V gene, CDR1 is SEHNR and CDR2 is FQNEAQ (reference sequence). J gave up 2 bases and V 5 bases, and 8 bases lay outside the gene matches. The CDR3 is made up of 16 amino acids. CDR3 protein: CASSRATGGANYGYTF. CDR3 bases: TGTGCCAGCAGCCGCGCGACAGGGGGCGCGAACTATGGCTACACCTTC.

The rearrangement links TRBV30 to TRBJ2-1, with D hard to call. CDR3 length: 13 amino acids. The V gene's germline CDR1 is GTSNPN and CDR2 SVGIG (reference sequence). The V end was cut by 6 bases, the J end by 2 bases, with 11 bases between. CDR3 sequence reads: CACRRSAYNEQFF. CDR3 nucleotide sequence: TGTGCCTGTCGCAGGAGCGCCTACAATGAGCAGTTCTTC.

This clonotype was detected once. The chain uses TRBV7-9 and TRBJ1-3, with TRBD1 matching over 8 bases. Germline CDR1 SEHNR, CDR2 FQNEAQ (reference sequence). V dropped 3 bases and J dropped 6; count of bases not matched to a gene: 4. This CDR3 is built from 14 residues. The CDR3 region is CASSFGQGENTIYF. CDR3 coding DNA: TGTGCCAGCAGCTTCGGACAGGGTGAAAACACCATATATTTT.

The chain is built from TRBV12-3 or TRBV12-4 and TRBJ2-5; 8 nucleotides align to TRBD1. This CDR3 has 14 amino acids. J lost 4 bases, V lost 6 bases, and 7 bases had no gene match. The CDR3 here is CASSRGTGGETQYF. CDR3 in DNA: TGTGCCAGCAGCCGAGGGACAGGAGGAGAGACCCAGTACTTC.